Described below is a single T cell receptor beta chain sequence and its context. Per the original data handling: Amplification of reference gene primers provided the estimated nucleated cell counts. The repertoire was sequenced with immunoSEQ multiplex PCR; TCRdb's copy has only in-frame clones and lacks some. That table furnishes V, J and clone size, whereas the DNA furnished D and trimming. The sample carries fewer than 70,000 clones, approximately 92% recorded once. The V gene lost 4 bases and the J gene lost 5 bases, with 15 bases spanning the gap. The CDR3 loop spans 15 amino acids. Germline CDR1 SGHNT, CDR2 YYREEE (reference sequence). These data originate in a study of blood T cell repertoires in COVID-19. About the study: Specimens from acute and convalescent COVID-19 originated in the United States, Italy and Spain.

The clonotype comes from a man aged 45-60 years with active COVID-19. What was sequenced was peripheral blood. V gene TRBV5-4 combines with J gene TRBJ1-4, with D possibly matching TRBD1 (5 bases). The CDR3 sequence is CASSRGTYGNEKLFF. The CDR3 bases are TGTGCCAGCAGCCGGGGGACCTATGGCAATGAAAAACTGTTTTTT. Full variable domain (rest looked up from reference TRBV5-4 and TRBJ1-4): ETGVTQSPTHLIKTRGQQVTLRCSSQSGHNTVSWYQQALGQGPQFIFQYYREEENGRGNFPPRFSGLQFPNYSSELNVNALELDDSALYLCASSRGTYGNEKLFFGSGTQLSVL.